A single sample gave rise to the 11 T cell receptor beta chains below, sequenced in a study of blood T cells in healthy people across ages. Using a J-beta primer mix together with a sample-barcoded 5' primer, a second PCR was run for roughly 6 to 11 cycles. MiXCR, run by TCRdb on the 5' RACE reads, gives a single entry per CDR3 protein. This sample carries 600,000 to 850,000 distinct CDR3 sequences, approximately 39% of them seen once, and the ten largest clones take 20% to 25%. Material for sequencing was blood. These receptors were obtained from a woman aged 55-70 years in good health.

This chain uses TRBV28 with TRBJ1-2, with D maybe TRBD1 (5 bases). CDR1 and CDR2 (germline): MDHEN, SYDVKM. V lost 3 bases and J lost 6, with 20 bases in between. The CDR3 is 16 amino acids. The CDR3 reads CASSFRWGPGDDGYTF. As DNA, the CDR3 is TGTGCCAGCAGTTTTCGATGGGGACCCGGCGACGATGGCTACACCTTC.

This clonotype appeared a few times. This rearrangement joins TRBV6-2 or TRBV6-3 to TRBJ2-7; 13 positions match TRBD2. The CDR3 length is 15 residues. With 8 bases clipped from V and 4 bases from J, the junction kept 8 bases outside the gene matches. Germline V gene data show CDR1 as MNHEY and CDR2 as SVGEGT. Written as DNA, the CDR3 is TGTGCCAGCCGGAAGGGGACTAGCGGGAATTACGAGCAGTACTTC. Its protein product is CASRKGTSGNYEQYF.

The V gene is TRBV4-1, the J gene TRBJ1-2; D ambiguous. The CDR3 contains 16 residues. The V end lost 0 bases, the J end lost 0 bases, and 11 bases lay between the germline ends. Looked up from germline, CDR1 is MGHRA and CDR2 is YSYEKL. The CDR3 protein is CASSQDPGSSNYGYTF. In nucleotides, the CDR3 is TGCGCCAGCAGCCAAGACCCCGGGTCCTCTAACTATGGCTACACCTTC.

The sample holds a few counts of this clonotype. The chain has TRBV7-2 and TRBJ1-1; perhaps TRBD1 as D (5 bases). V dropped 5 bases and J dropped 1 base, with 14 bases sitting between them. Germline V gene sequence: CDR1 SGHTA, CDR2 FQGNSA. This CDR3 has 15 residues. The CDR3 reads CASSRDGMGNTEAFF. In nucleotides, the CDR3 is TGTGCCAGCAGCAGGGACGGTATGGGGAACACTGAAGCTTTCTTT.

A word on this clonotype: Possible read error: a much larger clone is one base away. This chain connects TRBV12-3 or TRBV12-4 to TRBJ2-3, with 8 bases fitting TRBD2. This CDR3 is built from 14 residues. The chain's CDR3 is CASSKSGGTDAQYF. The CDR3 DNA reads TGTGCCAGCAGTAAGAGCGGGGGCACAGATGCGCAGTATTTT.

On this clonotype itself: A junction end diverges from the germline sequence, so it may reflect a read error. The chain uses TRBV29-1 and TRBJ2-5; 12 positions agree with TRBD2. The germline gives CDR1 SQVTM, CDR2 ANQGSEA. CDR3 length: 14 amino acids. CDR3 DNA: TGCGGCGTTGGTCTAGCGGGGGGGCAAGAGACCCAGTACTTC. Residues: CGVGLAGGQETQYF.

This clonotype was seen ten or more times. The chain has TRBV6-2 or TRBV6-3 and TRBJ2-7; 9 bases align to TRBD1. Germline V lookup: CDR1 MNHEY, CDR2 SVGEGT. This CDR3 spans 14 amino acids. J gave up 3 bases and V 5 bases, and 5 bases lay outside the gene matches. CDR3 DNA sequence: TGTGCCAGCAGTGACAGGGGGTCGAGCTACGAGCAGTACTTC. Translated, it gives CASSDRGSSYEQYF.

The gene calls are TRBV3-1 and TRBJ1-2; D uncertain. CDR1 and CDR2 (germline): LGHDT, YNNKEL (reference sequence). The length of the CDR3 is 14 residues. The V gene lost 1 base and the J gene lost 6 bases, with 12 bases spanning the gap. As DNA, the CDR3 is TGTGCCAGCAGCCAAGCCGCCCCGCCGGATGGCTACACCTTC. Its translation is CASSQAAPPDGYTF.

As to this clonotype: One end of the junction is discordant with germline, which a read error may explain. The chain carries TRBV24-1 and TRBJ2-1; weak D call: TRBD1 (6 bases). Germline V gene lookup returns CDR1 KGHDR and CDR2 SFDVKD. The CDR3 extends over 15 amino acids. CDR3 DNA: TGTGCCACCAGTAATTTGCGGCAGGGGTTGGATGAGCAGTTCTTC. Translation: CATSNLRQGLDEQFF.

This clonotype has ten or more counts. The chain has TRBV5-1 and TRBJ2-7; no reliable D call. The CDR3 loop spans 14 amino acids. Deletions cut 2 bases from V and 1 base from J, with 10 bases between. CDR1 is SGHRS and CDR2 is YFSETQ in the germline V gene. The CDR3 nucleotides are TGCGCCAGCAGCTTCTCGACGGAGTCCTACGAGCAGTACTTC. Translation gives CASSFSTESYEQYF.

The rearrangement links TRBV29-1 to TRBJ2-5, with D perhaps TRBD1 (5 bases). The V gene lost 6 bases and the J gene lost 4 bases, with 15 bases spanning the gap. Germline CDR1 is SQVTM and CDR2 is ANQGSEA. The CDR3 loop spans 13 amino acids. The chain's CDR3 is CSVSAGRGETQYF. The CDR3 DNA reads TGCAGCGTAAGCGCAGGGCGAGGAGAGACCCAGTACTTC.